Here is one T cell receptor (beta chain) with its context. The authors' processing: From reference gene primer amplification, estimates of nucleated cell counts were derived. Produced via immunoSEQ multiplex PCR; TCRdb's table is partial and in-frame only. Clone size and V and J calls were adopted from that table, with D and trimming inferred from the DNA. The table lists almost 300,000 clones, about 87% of them singletons, with over 1% in the top ten. The data belong to a study of blood T cell repertoires in COVID-19. Study information: Sites in the United States, Italy and Spain provided acute and convalescent COVID-19 samples. T cells, B-cell-depleted T cells, or PBMCs supplied cDNA or gDNA.

Trimming left V 0 bases short and J 0 bases short, with 6 bases between. Per germline, CDR1 KGHSH and CDR2 LQKENI. The CDR3 has 14 residues. The TCR originated in a man aged 70-80 years with acute or convalescent COVID-19. V is TRBV18 and J is TRBJ2-7; no definite D call. Input material: peripheral blood. CDR3 sequence reads: CASSPPSSSYEQYF. For the CDR3, the DNA is TGTGCCAGCTCACCACCTTCCAGCTCCTACGAGCAGTACTTC.